Listed here are 29 T cell receptor beta chains from one sample, sequenced in a study of blood T cell repertoires in COVID-19. The assay was immunoSEQ multiplex PCR, and TCRdb's table has in-frame clones only and misses some. The sample holds 330,000 or so clones; about 90% are singletons and the top ten take 0.85% to 1.3%. The sample consisted of PBMCs or T cells enriched from blood (not recorded which). Receptors were obtained from a woman aged 25 to 39 who had been exposed to COVID-19.

The chain employs TRBV20-1 and TRBJ1-5, with 9 positions matching TRBD1. V was clipped by 3 bases and J by 4 bases; unmatched bases: 7. CDR3 length equals 15 residues. The germline CDR1 and CDR2 sequences are DFQATT and SNEGSKA (reference sequence). CDR3 DNA sequence: TGCAGTGCTAGTAGGGGACAGGGTCCGAATCAGCCCCAGCATTTT. It encodes CSASRGQGPNQPQHF.

The rearrangement links TRBV19 to TRBJ1-5; possible D gene TRBD1, 5 bases. Deletions cut 1 base from V and 3 bases from J, with 13 bases between. Germline lookup yields CDR1 LNHDA and CDR2 SQIVND (reference sequence). CDR3 size: 16 residues. The CDR3 loop reads CASSIGRRGHNQPQHF. Here the CDR3 DNA reads TGTGCCAGTAGTATAGGCAGACGAGGACACAATCAGCCCCAGCATTTT. The full variable domain, in which reference TRBV19 and TRBJ1-5 provide the parts outside the CDR3, is DGGITQSPKYLFRKEGQNVTLSCEQNLNHDAMYWYRQDPGQGLRLIYYSQIVNDFQKGDIAEGYSVSREKKESFPLTVTSAQKNPTAFYLCASSIGRRGHNQPQHFGDGTRLSIL.

The CDR3 DNA reads TGCGCCAGCAGCTTGGACGCAGGGGAGGGCACTGAAGCTTTCTTT. It yields the protein CASSLDAGEGTEAFF. This chain links TRBV5-1 with TRBJ1-1; maybe TRBD1 (6 bases). CDR1 and CDR2 from the germline V gene are SGHRS and YFSETQ. Trimming pared 0 bases from V and 4 bases from J, leaving 13 bases between. The CDR3 is 15 amino acids. Full variable domain (outside the CDR3, taken from reference TRBV5-1 and TRBJ1-1): KAGVTQTPRYLIKTRGQQVTLSCSPISGHRSVSWYQQTPGQGLQFLFEYFSETQRNKGNFPGRFSGRQFSNSRSEMNVSTLELGDSALYLCASSLDAGEGTEAFFGQGTRLTVV.

The sample holds one count of this clone. The chain employs TRBV7-2 and TRBJ2-4, with a weak D call TRBD2 (5 bases). This CDR3 comprises 15 residues. V lost 0 bases, J lost 0 bases, and 6 bases lay in between. The germline V gene encodes CDR1 SGHTA and CDR2 FQGNSA. The CDR3 sequence is CASSLAGRAKNIQYF. CDR3 nucleotide sequence: TGTGCCAGCAGCTTAGCGGGGAGAGCCAAAAACATTCAGTACTTC. The full variable domain, with the rest looked up from reference TRBV7-2 and TRBJ2-4, is GAGVSQSPSNKVTEKGKDVELRCDPISGHTALYWYRQSLGQGLEFLIYFQGNSAPDKSGLPSDRFSAERTGGSVSTLTIQRTQQEDSAVYLCASSLAGRAKNIQYFGAGTRLSVL.

The chain joins TRBV18 to TRBJ1-6; D is perhaps TRBD1 (6 bases). The CDR3 is made up of 16 amino acids. V was trimmed by 4 bases and J by 4 bases, leaving 14 bases between them. Germline V lookup: CDR1 KGHSH, CDR2 LQKENI. The DNA for the CDR3 is TGTGCCAGCTCACGCGCCCGGACAGTGTATAATTCACCCCTCCACTTT. Its protein product is CASSRARTVYNSPLHF.

A single count supports this clone. The V call is TRBV12-3 or TRBV12-4, the J call TRBJ1-5; no clear D gene. V lost 4 bases and J lost 2, with 6 bases in between. CDR3 size: 13 residues. The CDR3 sequence is CASSYQGNQPQHF. Written as DNA, the CDR3 is TGTGCCAGCAGTTACCAGGGCAATCAGCCCCAGCATTTT.

The rearrangement links TRBV5-1 to TRBJ1-2, with D hard to call. V was clipped by 4 bases and J by 4 bases, with 11 bases between them. CDR1 is SGHRS and CDR2 is YFSETQ in the germline V gene. This CDR3 has 13 residues. The CDR3 nucleotides are TGCGCCAGCAGCCCGGGAGAGCGCTATGGCTACACCTTC. Translating it yields CASSPGERYGYTF.

The chain is built from TRBV10-1 and TRBJ2-1; 12 bases match TRBD2. CDR3 length: 16 residues. Losses at the gene ends were 3 bases for V and 3 bases for J; bases not matched to a gene: 3. CDR1 and CDR2 from the germline V gene are WNHNN and SYGVQD (reference sequence). Written as DNA, the CDR3 is TGCGCCAGCAGTGACTCGGGACTAGCGGGCTACAATGAGCAGTTCTTC. Protein: CASSDSGLAGYNEQFF.

The chain employs TRBV11-3 and TRBJ1-1, with 8 bases that match TRBD1. V lost 1 base to trimming and J lost 2 bases; unmatched junction nucleotides: 9. This CDR3 has 17 amino acids. Germline loops: CDR1 SGHNT, CDR2 YENEEA. The CDR3, as DNA: TGTGCCAGCAGCTTAGTGGCTGGGACAGGACCTAACACTGAAGCTTTCTTT. Protein sequence: CASSLVAGTGPNTEAFF. The whole variable domain, remainder taken from reference TRBV11-3 and TRBJ1-1, is EAGVVQSPRYKIIEKKQPVAFWCNPISGHNTLYWYLQNLGQGPELLIRYENEEAVDDSQLPKDRFSAERLKGVDSTLKIQPAELGDSAVYLCASSLVAGTGPNTEAFFGQGTRLTVV.

This clone appeared a few times. This sequence joins TRBV7-9 and TRBJ2-2, with TRBD2 matching over 11 bases. Germline V gene lookup returns CDR1 SEHNR and CDR2 FQNEAQ (reference sequence). The CDR3 sequence is 15 residues long. V shed 3 bases and J 7 bases; nucleotides not matched to a gene: 4. The CDR3 here is CASSLTSGVDGELFF. In DNA form, the CDR3 reads TGTGCCAGCAGCTTGACTAGCGGGGTTGACGGGGAGCTGTTTTTT.

The CDR3 region is CASSLRTGSGNTIYF. The DNA of the CDR3 is TGTGCCAGCAGTTTGCGGACAGGCTCTGGAAACACCATATATTTT. The chain employs TRBV27 and TRBJ1-3, with 7 bases that match TRBD1. This CDR3 is built from 15 residues. Germline V gene data show CDR1 as MNHEY and CDR2 as SMNVEV (reference sequence). The V gene end was trimmed by 3 bases and the J gene end by 0 bases; junction bases not matched to a gene: 2.

This chain joins TRBV5-1 and TRBJ2-1; 11 bases map to TRBD1. Germline CDR1 is SGHRS and CDR2 is YFSETQ. With V trimmed by 5 bases and J by 7 bases, 8 bases remained unmatched. This CDR3 has 15 amino acids. CDR3 nucleotides: TGCGCCAGCAGGATCTGGACAGGGGGCTTGAATGAGCAGTTCTTC. This encodes CASRIWTGGLNEQFF.

The chain is built from TRBV9 and TRBJ2-1, with TRBD2 matching over 9 bases. The CDR3 consists of 16 residues. The J segment lost 3 bases and the V segment lost 0 bases, leaving 4 bases of the junction unmatched. Germline V gives CDR1 SGDLS, CDR2 YYNGEE. The CDR3 nucleotides read TGTGCCAGCAGCGTAGTCGCTAGCGGGAACTACAATGAGCAGTTCTTC. Protein: CASSVVASGNYNEQFF.

CDR3 sequence: CASGASETSYNEQFF. The CDR3 DNA follows: TGTGCCAGCGGGGCTAGCGAAACCTCCTACAATGAGCAGTTCTTC. This chain joins TRBV7-9 and TRBJ2-1, with a possible D match to TRBD2 (6 bases). V lost 8 bases and J lost 0, with 14 bases in between. The CDR3 totals 15 residues. Germline V gene sequence: CDR1 SEHNR, CDR2 FQNEAQ (reference sequence).

The chain uses TRBV18 and TRBJ1-2; possibly TRBD1 for D (6 bases). This CDR3 comprises 16 residues. The germline CDR1 and CDR2 sequences are KGHSH and LQKENI. The germline V and J ends were trimmed by 0 bases and 1 base, with 12 bases remaining between them. The CDR3 DNA follows: TGTGCCAGCTCACCACCTTCGGCCAGGGGTAACTATGGCTACACCTTC. Residues: CASSPPSARGNYGYTF.

The chain carries TRBV28 and TRBJ2-1, with 16 positions matching TRBD2. There are 16 residues in the CDR3. V shed 3 bases and J 4 bases; nucleotides not matched to a gene: 0. Germline V CDR1 and CDR2: MDHEN, SYDVKM. CDR3 nucleotides: TGTGCCAGCAGTTTGGGACTAGCGGGAGGGTACAATGAGCAGTTCTTC. Translated, it gives CASSLGLAGGYNEQFF.

This clone was seen once. V and J are TRBV11-3 and TRBJ2-3; 7 positions match TRBD2. CDR3 length equals 12 residues. V shed 6 bases and J 7 bases; nucleotides not matched to a gene: 4. CDR1 and CDR2 from the germline V gene are SGHNT and YENEEA. This CDR3 reads CASREGGNTQYF. DNA of the CDR3: TGTGCCAGCAGAGAGGGAGGGAATACGCAGTATTTT.

The V call is TRBV11-3, the J call TRBJ1-2; perhaps TRBD1 as D (5 bases). Between the trimmed V and J ends, which lost 8 bases and 5 bases, there was a span of 18 bases. The germline V gene encodes CDR1 SGHNT and CDR2 YENEEA. The CDR3 is made up of 14 amino acids. CDR3 DNA sequence: TGTGCCAGCGCGGGGGAGTTGGGAGGATATGGCTACACCTTC. Translating it yields CASAGELGGYGYTF.

This chain's CDR3 is CASSAWAGGGGNQPQHF. CDR3 DNA: TGTGCCAGCAGCGCATGGGCAGGGGGAGGTGGCAATCAGCCCCAGCATTTT. The gene calls are TRBV21-1 and TRBJ1-5; the D call TRBD1 from the table was never checked on the DNA. TRBV21-1 is a documented pseudogene. The length of the CDR3 is 17 residues.

The rearrangement joins TRBV2 to TRBJ1-4; D gene unclear. Germline lookup yields CDR1 SNHLY and CDR2 FYNNEI. Trimming stripped 6 bases from V and 8 bases from J, with 13 bases between. The CDR3 consists of 13 residues. This chain's CDR3 is CASSGSLREKLFF. Here the CDR3 DNA reads TGTGCCAGCAGCGGATCACTACGGGAAAAACTGTTTTTT.

V gene TRBV7-9 combines with J gene TRBJ2-5, with D possibly TRBD2 on 5 matching bases. V was shortened by 0 bases and J by 9 bases, with 8 bases between the two germline ends. The CDR3 is 12 amino acids. Germline loops: CDR1 SEHNR, CDR2 FQNEAQ (reference sequence). Here the CDR3 DNA reads TGTGCCAGCAGCTTAGCGCGGGTGGCCCAGTACTTC. Amino acids: CASSLARVAQYF.

The chain employs TRBV7-9 and TRBJ2-5; D may be TRBD2 (6 bases). The CDR3 spans 17 residues. Germline V gene data show CDR1 as SEHNR and CDR2 as FQNEAQ (reference sequence). V was cut by 4 bases and J by 9 bases, with 27 bases left in between. The DNA of the CDR3 is TGTGCCAGCAGCTCAATTGGGGGGAACCCACACCACCAGGCCCAGTACTTC. Amino acids: CASSSIGGNPHHQAQYF.

The chain recombines TRBV14 with TRBJ2-7; possibly TRBD2 for D (6 bases). The CDR3 length is 16 residues. The V end was cut by 1 base, the J end by 0 bases, with 13 bases between. Germline V gene data show CDR1 as SGHDN and CDR2 as FVKESK. DNA for the CDR3: TGTGCCAGCAGCCAAGGTCGCGGGGCAACCTCCTACGAGCAGTACTTC. Translated, it gives CASSQGRGATSYEQYF.

The chain carries TRBV28 and TRBJ2-7; TRBD2 might be the D (5 bases). Germline values: CDR1 MDHEN, CDR2 SYDVKM. Between the trimmed V and J ends, which lost 6 bases and 2 bases, there was a span of 14 bases. The CDR3 contains 14 residues. DNA for the CDR3: TGTGCCAGCAGCGGTGGCGGGTCCCCCTACGAGCAGTACTTC. Translating it yields CASSGGGSPYEQYF.

V gene TRBV6-1 combines with J gene TRBJ2-7, with D possibly matching TRBD1 (6 bases). Trimming pared 1 base from V and 3 bases from J, leaving 16 bases between. The CDR3 consists of 16 residues. The germline V gene encodes CDR1 MNHNS and CDR2 SASEGT. CDR3 sequence: CASSEDRVPLLYEQYF. The CDR3 coding sequence is TGTGCCAGCAGTGAAGACAGGGTTCCCCTTCTCTACGAGCAGTACTTC.

This clone was seen once. V gene TRBV6-5 combines with J gene TRBJ2-7, with TRBD1 matching over 7 bases. This CDR3 region has 14 residues. V lost 7 bases to trimming and J lost 0 bases; unmatched junction nucleotides: 6. From germline, CDR1 is MNHEY and CDR2 SVGAGI. For the CDR3, the DNA is TGTGCCAGCAAAGGGGGCACCCTCTCCTACGAGCAGTACTTC. Protein product: CASKGGTLSYEQYF.

V gene TRBV28 combines with J gene TRBJ1-1, with 7 bases identical to TRBD1. CDR1 MDHEN and CDR2 SYDVKM come from the germline V gene. The CDR3 runs to 14 residues. V was clipped by 6 bases and J by 4 bases; unmatched bases: 8. CDR3 amino acids: CASRAPGTATEAFF. CDR3 DNA sequence: TGTGCCAGCAGGGCCCCCGGGACAGCCACTGAAGCTTTCTTT.

The chain couples TRBV24-1 to TRBJ2-1; 8 bases line up with TRBD2. The germline gives CDR1 KGHDR, CDR2 SFDVKD. CDR3 length: 15 residues. V was clipped by 3 bases and J by 10 bases; unmatched bases: 10. This CDR3 is CATSDVSGTSTEQFF. The DNA of the CDR3 is TGTGCCACCAGTGATGTTAGCGGGACCTCGACAGAGCAGTTCTTC.

This chain connects TRBV10-3 to TRBJ2-1, with TRBD1 identical over 8 bases. V shed 2 bases and J 9 bases; nucleotides not matched to a gene: 18. Germline assignment: CDR1 ENHRY and CDR2 SYGVKD. This CDR3 contains 18 residues. Here the CDR3 reads CAISENVGQGASMGEQFF. The CDR3 bases are TGTGCCATCAGTGAGAATGTGGGGCAGGGGGCCTCGATGGGTGAGCAGTTCTTC.